The 26 T cell receptor beta chains reported below all come from one sample, sequenced in a study of metastatic and nonmetastatic thyroid tumors. TCRdb used MiXCR to call clones anew from the PCR reads. The sample shows about 8,000 clones, around 30% of them seen only once. Thyroid surgery was preceded by no treatment in any patient. Sequenced material: tumor tissue. The receptors shown here come from a male donor with papillary thyroid cancer or a benign thyroid nodule (not recorded which). Some clones in this sample may be carry-over from other donors' samples.

V and J are TRBV19 and TRBJ2-3, with a possible D match to TRBD2 (5 bases). Trimming left V 5 bases short and J 6 bases short, with 9 bases between. The CDR3 has 12 amino acids. CDR1 and CDR2 (germline): LNHDA, SQIVND (reference sequence). The CDR3 coding sequence is TGTGCCAGTAGTTTGGAGGCTGATACGCAGTATTTT. It yields the protein CASSLEADTQYF.

The V call is TRBV28, the J call TRBJ2-1, with D perhaps TRBD1 or TRBD2 (7 bases each). The CDR3 sequence is 16 residues long. From germline, CDR1 is MDHEN and CDR2 SYDVKM. Trimming removed 5 bases from V and 1 base from J, with 15 bases in between. The CDR3 loop reads CASSPQRGQSYNEQFF. DNA for the CDR3: TGTGCCAGCAGTCCGCAGCGGGGACAGTCCTACAATGAGCAGTTCTTC.

This clone is medium-sized by share. The gene calls are TRBV2 and TRBJ2-5; D is uncertain. Trimming removed 4 bases from V and 4 bases from J, with 10 bases in between. The CDR3 contains 13 residues. Germline V CDR1 and CDR2: SNHLY, FYNNEI. DNA for the CDR3: TGTGCCAGCAGTGTCAGACGAGGAGAGACCCAGTACTTC. Encoded protein: CASSVRRGETQYF.

This clone was recorded many times. The rearrangement links TRBV28 to TRBJ2-1; D is unresolved. Trimming shortened V by 2 bases and J by 11 bases, and 16 bases separated the two germline ends. The V gene's germline CDR1 is MDHEN and CDR2 SYDVKM. The CDR3 contains 14 residues. In nucleotides, the CDR3 is TGTGCCAGCAGTTTAGCGCTCTCGGACCCACAGCAGTTCTTC. Translating it yields CASSLALSDPQQFF.

V gene TRBV6-1 combines with J gene TRBJ2-1, with a tentative D call TRBD2 (5 bases). Germline lookup yields CDR1 MNHNS and CDR2 SASEGT. Trimming shortened V by 3 bases and J by 12 bases, and 15 bases separated the two germline ends. The CDR3 has 13 amino acids. In DNA, the CDR3 is TGTGCCAGCAGTGAGACCTCCAGCCGGGGGCAGTTCTTC. Protein: CASSETSSRGQFF.

The rearrangement uses TRBV6-2 or TRBV6-3 and TRBJ2-7, with 11 bases identical to TRBD2. The CDR3 length is 15 residues. The germline gives CDR1 MNHEY, CDR2 SVGEGT. The V and J ends lost 5 bases and 8 bases, in that order; junction bases with no gene match: 11. The DNA of the CDR3 is TGTGCCAGCAGTAGTGCGGGACTAGCGGAAAGTAAGCAGTACTTC. As protein: CASSSAGLAESKQYF.

Only a few counts were recorded for this clone. The chain has TRBV6-1 and TRBJ2-7; D possibly corresponds to TRBD2 (5 bases). Trimming took 2 bases from V and 0 from J, leaving 14 bases between them. Germline CDR1 and CDR2: MNHNS and SASEGT. The CDR3 is made up of 16 amino acids. CDR3 residues: CASSERLAESSYEQYF. CDR3 bases: TGTGCCAGCAGTGAACGGCTAGCTGAGAGCTCCTACGAGCAGTACTTC.

The genes are TRBV15 and TRBJ1-3; no reliable D call. Per the germline V gene, CDR1 is LNHNV and CDR2 is YYDKDF (reference sequence). Trimming removed 1 base from V and 0 bases from J, with 10 bases in between. The CDR3 runs to 16 residues. The CDR3 protein is CATSRALLASGNTIYF. CDR3 nucleotide sequence: TGTGCCACCAGCAGAGCCCTCCTTGCCTCTGGAAACACCATATATTTT.

In this sample, this clone turned up a few times. This chain uses TRBV6-2 or TRBV6-3 with TRBJ2-3; no reliable D call. Trimming cost V 0 bases and J 0 bases, with 4 bases left between them. Germline V gene data show CDR1 as MNHEY and CDR2 as SVGEGT. The CDR3 is made up of 14 amino acids. The CDR3 region has the DNA TGTGCCAGCAGTTACTCGACTAGCACAGATACGCAGTATTTT. It yields the protein CASSYSTSTDTQYF.

Sample share makes this clone medium-sized. The V gene is TRBV11-2, the J gene TRBJ2-3, with D possibly being TRBD1 (5 bases). The germline CDR1 and CDR2 sequences are SGHAT and FQNNGV. V lost 5 bases to trimming and J lost 6 bases, with 21 bases between them. The CDR3 extends over 16 amino acids. CDR3 sequence (DNA): TGTGCCAGCAGCACCCCAGGGATGACTTTCACGGATACGCAGTATTTT. Its translation: CASSTPGMTFTDTQYF.

This clone has just a few counts. The chain carries TRBV27 and TRBJ1-1, with no clear D. Germline lookup yields CDR1 MNHEY and CDR2 SMNVEV (reference sequence). The germline V and J ends were trimmed by 0 bases and 1 base, with 3 bases remaining between them. This CDR3 is 13 amino acids long. The DNA for the CDR3 is TGTGCCAGCAGTTTATCGAGGAACACTGAAGCTTTCTTT. This sequence encodes CASSLSRNTEAFF.

V usage is TRBV5-5 and J usage is TRBJ1-4; D perhaps matches TRBD1 (6 bases). The V gene lost 4 bases and the J gene lost 8 bases, with 18 bases spanning the gap. The CDR3 consists of 15 residues. The V gene's germline CDR1 is SGHKS and CDR2 YYEKEE (reference sequence). For the CDR3, the DNA is TGTGCCAGCAGCCCTCGGGCAGGGGAGGGAGAAAAACTGTTTTTT. Translating gives CASSPRAGEGEKLFF.

The V gene is TRBV5-4, the J gene TRBJ2-7, with D perhaps assigned TRBD1 or TRBD2 (5 bases each). The CDR3 runs 15 residues. The V end was cut by 4 bases, the J end by 0 bases, with 14 bases between. Germline V gives CDR1 SGHNT, CDR2 YYREEE (reference sequence). The CDR3 region is CASSPAGAASYEQYF. The CDR3 coding sequence is TGTGCCAGCAGCCCCGCCGGGGCGGCCTCCTACGAGCAGTACTTC.

The chain employs TRBV7-8 and TRBJ2-2; TRBD2 matches 10 bases. Germline loops: CDR1 SGHVS, CDR2 FQNEAQ. The CDR3 covers 16 residues. J lost 7 bases, V lost 5 bases, and 10 bases had no gene match. The chain's CDR3 is CASSLGLAGAGGELFF. The CDR3 nucleotides read TGTGCCAGCAGCCTTGGGCTAGCGGGAGCGGGCGGGGAGCTGTTTTTT.

The V call is TRBV30, the J call TRBJ2-7; D is possibly TRBD2 (6 bases). Germline assignment: CDR1 GTSNPN and CDR2 SVGIG (reference sequence). V was shortened by 1 base and J by 3 bases, with 10 bases between the two germline ends. The CDR3 spans 13 residues. CDR3 sequence: CAWSAGDDYEQYF. CDR3 DNA sequence: TGTGCCTGGAGTGCGGGGGACGACTACGAGCAGTACTTC.

V and J are TRBV20-1 and TRBJ2-7, with 9 bases matching TRBD1. From germline, CDR1 is DFQATT and CDR2 SNEGSKA (reference sequence). The CDR3 length is 13 residues. Losses at the gene ends were 6 bases for V and 0 bases for J; bases not matched to a gene: 3. The CDR3 DNA reads TGCAGTGCCTCACAGGGGGCCTCCTACGAGCAGTACTTC. Protein: CSASQGASYEQYF.

The sample holds one count of this clone. V usage is TRBV6-1 and J usage is TRBJ2-4; 10 bases are a match to TRBD2. V shed 6 bases and J 13 bases; nucleotides not matched to a gene: 6. Germline V gene lookup returns CDR1 MNHNS and CDR2 SASEGT. The CDR3 is 12 residues long. Written as DNA, the CDR3 is TGTGCCAGCAGGCAGCCGGGACTAGCGCAGTACTTC. Its protein product is CASRQPGLAQYF.

The CDR3 spells CASSLAASSYNSPLHF. CDR3 sequence (DNA): TGTGCCAGCAGCTTAGCAGCGAGCTCCTATAATTCACCCCTCCACTTT. This chain uses TRBV7-2 with TRBJ1-6; D not certain. Germline V gene sequence: CDR1 SGHTA, CDR2 FQGNSA. The CDR3 covers 16 residues. Trimming shortened V by 0 bases and J by 0 bases, and 6 bases separated the two germline ends.

This chain connects TRBV28 to TRBJ1-5, with a tentative D call TRBD1 (6 bases). The CDR3 runs 13 residues. Germline V gives CDR1 MDHEN, CDR2 SYDVKM. V was trimmed by 6 bases and J by 9 bases, leaving 15 bases between them. The CDR3 here is CASSSGGRGPQHF. CDR3 sequence (DNA): TGTGCCAGCAGCTCTGGGGGGCGCGGGCCCCAGCATTTT.

This chain connects TRBV4-1 to TRBJ1-2, with TRBD1 identical over 12 bases. The junction had 9 bases not matched to a gene; V was cut back by 2 bases and J by 5 bases. Germline loops: CDR1 MGHRA, CDR2 YSYEKL. This CDR3 contains 17 residues. The CDR3 region is CASSQPGQGAHHYGYTF. As DNA, the CDR3 is TGCGCCAGCAGCCAACCGGGACAGGGGGCGCATCATTATGGCTACACCTTC.

This chain links TRBV4-1 with TRBJ1-6; D remains unclear. V dropped 1 base and J dropped 5 bases, with 9 bases sitting between them. This CDR3 has 15 residues. Germline CDR1 is MGHRA and CDR2 is YSYEKL. The CDR3 loop is CASSQARGHNSPLHF. CDR3 DNA: TGCGCCAGCAGCCAAGCGCGGGGTCATAATTCACCCCTCCACTTT.

This clone was found a few times. The CDR3 region has the DNA TGCAGTGTTCTCCCATCCGGGACAGGGGTGGGTGAGCAGTACTTC. This sequence encodes CSVLPSGTGVGEQYF. The chain recombines TRBV20-1 with TRBJ2-7; 10 nucleotides match TRBD1. V trimming: 7 bases; J trimming: 7 bases; junction bases outside the gene matches: 16. The CDR3 runs to 15 residues. Germline-derived CDR1 and CDR2 are DFQATT and SNEGSKA (reference sequence).

In this sample, this clone turned up a few times. The genes are TRBV27 and TRBJ2-7; D uncertain. CDR1 MNHEY and CDR2 SMNVEV come from the germline V gene (reference sequence). Deletions cut 0 bases from V and 3 bases from J, with 9 bases between. The CDR3 totals 14 residues. The chain's CDR3 is CASSLSNTYYEQYF. CDR3 in DNA: TGTGCCAGCAGTTTATCGAACACCTACTACGAGCAGTACTTC.

The table lists this clone with a few counts. The chain joins TRBV28 to TRBJ2-7, with D possibly TRBD2 on 5 matching bases. The V end lost 4 bases, the J end lost 8 bases, and 18 bases lay between the germline ends. CDR1 and CDR2 (germline): MDHEN, SYDVKM. CDR3 length equals 14 residues. In nucleotides, the CDR3 is TGTGCCAGCAGTTCCAGGCGGGCCCCTCTCAAGCAGTACTTC. It is translated as CASSSRRAPLKQYF.

This clone is judged medium-sized. The chain links TRBV20-1 to TRBJ2-5; D not certain. The CDR3 totals 10 residues. Germline CDR1 DFQATT, CDR2 SNEGSKA (reference sequence). V was cut by 5 bases and J by 5 bases, with 6 bases left in between. This CDR3 is CSALKETQYF. CDR3 nucleotide sequence: TGCAGTGCTCTCAAGGAGACCCAGTACTTC.

This clone was counted only a few times. The rearrangement uses TRBV28 and TRBJ2-7; D is ambiguous. There are 16 residues in the CDR3. Trimming took off 1 base at V and 2 bases at J, with 15 bases between the two ends. CDR1 MDHEN and CDR2 SYDVKM come from the germline V gene. CDR3 region: CASSLLGSDLAYEQYF. Written as DNA, the CDR3 is TGTGCCAGCAGTTTATTGGGGTCAGACCTCGCCTACGAGCAGTACTTC. Combining the CDR3 with reference TRBV28 and TRBJ2-7 gives the whole variable domain DVKVTQSSRYLVKRTGEKVFLECVQDMDHENMFWYRQDPGLGLRLIYFSYDVKMKEKGDIPEGYSVSREKKERFSLILESASTNQTSMYLCASSLLGSDLAYEQYFGPGTRLTVT.